This is a list of T cell receptor beta chains from one sample in a study of blood T cell repertoires in COVID-19. TCRdb keeps only in-frame clones here, not all; method: immunoSEQ multiplex PCR. The table has 150,000 to 200,000 clones, 81% seen once; the top ten hold 9.5% to 13%. The sample taken for sequencing was peripheral blood. All receptors come from a human donor in a cohort sampled during active COVID-19. Both conserved end residues are part of each CDR3. D genes are given only for firm matches. A clone size is listed for some rows: how often the clone was seen (once, few, many), or a class if it is expanded.

CATSNGGGQGNSPLHF | TGTGCCACCAGCAACGGAGGGGGACAGGGGAATTCACCCCTCCACTTT | 16 | TRBD1 | TRBJ1-6 | TRBV15 | .
CASSESRLAGTGELFF | TGCGCCAGCAGTGAGTCGAGGCTAGCGGGCACCGGGGAGCTGTTTTTT | 16 | TRBD2 | TRBJ2-2 | TRBV10-1 | .
CASSREIGQGYGYTF | TGTGCCAGCAGTCGGGAGATAGGCCAGGGCTATGGCTACACCTTC | 15 | . | TRBJ1-2 | TRBV2 | .
CASSLPGTGRPLHF | TGTGCCAGCAGCCTCCCCGGGACAGGAAGGCCCCTCCACTTT | 14 | TRBD1 | TRBJ1-6 | TRBV6-5 | .
CASSSTSGRNNEQFF | TGTGCCAGCAGCTCCACTAGCGGGAGAAACAATGAGCAGTTCTTC | 15 | TRBD2 | TRBJ2-1 | TRBV7-7 | .
CASSPSGRAGHEQYF | TGTGCCAGCAGTCCCAGCGGGAGGGCGGGCCACGAGCAGTACTTC | 15 | TRBD2 | TRBJ2-7 | TRBV6-2/TRBV6-3 | few
CASSQEGGWTEAFF | TGCGCCAGCAGCCAAGAAGGGGGCTGGACTGAAGCTTTCTTT | 14 | TRBD1 | TRBJ1-1 | TRBV4-3 | .
CASSINQGTEAFF | TGTGCCAGTAGTATCAATCAGGGAACTGAAGCTTTCTTT | 13 | . | TRBJ1-1 | TRBV19 | .
CASSTEYSNQPQHF | TGTGCCAGCAGTACAGAATATAGCAATCAGCCCCAGCATTTT | 14 | . | TRBJ1-5 | TRBV6-5 | .
CASSRTGTIYEQYF | TGTGCCAGCTCTCGAACAGGAACCATCTACGAGCAGTACTTC | 14 | . | TRBJ2-7 | TRBV6-5 | .
CASAPSGGSSYEQYF | TGCGCCAGCGCCCCGTCAGGGGGCAGCTCCTACGAGCAGTACTTC | 15 | TRBD1 | TRBJ2-7 | TRBV5-1 | .
CASSLGLNNQPQHF | TGTGCCAGCAGCTTAGGCCTAAACAATCAGCCCCAGCATTTT | 14 | . | TRBJ1-5 | TRBV7-2 | .
CASSLAQGGGPYNEQFF | TGTGCCAGCAGCTTAGCCCAGGGCGGAGGGCCCTACAATGAGCAGTTCTTC | 17 | . | TRBJ2-1 | TRBV7-6 | .
CASSFGLAGGLNKVDTQYF | TGTGCCAGCAGTTTTGGACTAGCGGGGGGGCTGAATAAGGTAGATACGCAGTATTTT | 19 | TRBD2 | TRBJ2-3 | TRBV27 | .
CASSREGAQGQPQHF | TGCGCCAGCAGCCGCGAGGGGGCGCAGGGTCAGCCCCAGCATTTT | 15 | TRBD1 | TRBJ1-5 | TRBV5-1 | .
CASSQQGQGSYGYTF | TGCGCCAGCAGCCAACAGGGACAGGGGAGCTATGGCTACACCTTC | 15 | TRBD1 | TRBJ1-2 | TRBV4-3 | .
CASRAMTGSGQPQHF | TGTGCCAGCAGGGCAATGACAGGGTCGGGTCAGCCCCAGCATTTT | 15 | TRBD1 | TRBJ1-5 | TRBV6-5 | .
CASSQEPAANEKLFF | TGTGCCAGCAGCCAGGAGCCTGCGGCTAATGAAAAACTGTTTTTT | 15 | . | TRBJ1-4 | TRBV16 | .
CASSLDWTQPQYF | TGTGCCAGCAGCCTGGACTGGACTCAACCTCAGTACTTC | 13 | . | TRBJ2-4 | TRBV11-3 | few
CASSGSDRRLPGANVLTF | TGTGCCAGCAGTGGGTCGGACAGGCGCCTTCCTGGGGCCAACGTCCTGACTTTC | 18 | TRBD1 | TRBJ2-6 | TRBV2 | few
CASSHSYEQYF | TGTGCCAGCAGCCACTCCTACGAGCAGTACTTC | 11 | . | TRBJ2-7 | TRBV7-2 | .
CASGLGNYEQYF | TGTGCTAGTGGCCTAGGCAACTACGAGCAGTACTTC | 12 | . | TRBJ2-7 | TRBV12-5 | .
CAISDRDRASEQYF | TGTGCCATCAGTGACCGGGACAGGGCCTCCGAGCAGTACTTC | 14 | TRBD1 | TRBJ2-7 | TRBV10-3 | .
CASSLVASEQYF | TGCGCCAGCAGCTTAGTAGCGTCCGAGCAGTACTTC | 12 | . | TRBJ2-7 | TRBV5-1 | .
CASSRDSFQLAYEQYF | TGTGCCAGCAGCCGGGACAGTTTCCAATTAGCCTACGAGCAGTACTTC | 16 | TRBD1 | TRBJ2-7 | TRBV7-8 | few
CASSLDAQRGYQETQYF | TGTGCCAGCAGCTTGGATGCCCAGCGGGGGTACCAAGAGACCCAGTACTTC | 17 | TRBD2 | TRBJ2-5 | TRBV5-6 | .
CASFQGGQETQYF | TGTGCCAGTTTCCAGGGCGGCCAAGAGACCCAGTACTTC | 13 | . | TRBJ2-5 | TRBV28 | .
CASSLSGDKWYGYTF | TGTGCCAGCAGTTTATCGGGAGACAAGTGGTACGGCTACACCTTC | 15 | . | TRBJ1-2 | TRBV27 | .
CASSSWEGTGELFF | TGTGCCAGCAGTTCTTGGGAGGGCACCGGGGAGCTGTTTTTT | 14 | TRBD2 | TRBJ2-2 | TRBV6-4 | .
CASSLFSEGRNGYTF | TGTGCCAGCAGTTTATTCTCGGAGGGGAGGAATGGCTACACCTTC | 15 | . | TRBJ1-2 | TRBV27 | .
CASSLGQNSYNEQFF | TGTGCCAGCAGCTTAGGACAGAACTCCTACAATGAGCAGTTCTTC | 15 | . | TRBJ2-1 | TRBV7-6 | .
CASSLRDRGSDQYF | TGTGCCAGCAGCCTCCGGGACAGGGGATCGGACCAGTACTTC | 14 | TRBD1 | TRBJ2-5 | TRBV7-7 | .